The 16 T cell receptor beta chains below all came from one sample that was sequenced in a study of Graves' ophthalmopathy and Graves' hyperthyroidism. Amplified TCR beta CDR3 regions were obtained using RNA transcripts as template. First-round RT-PCR with HTBI primers preceded a second-round multiplex PCR. TCRdb used MiXCR to reprocess the multiplex PCR reads, holding one entry per CDR3 protein. The data show 350,000 to 400,000 distinct CDR3 sequences, about 16% seen once. Sequenced sample: peripheral blood. The receptors originated from a woman between 18 and 30 years old with stable Graves' hyperthyroidism.

V is TRBV6-2 or TRBV6-3 and J is TRBJ2-7; TRBD2 agrees at 11 bases. The CDR3 sequence is 14 residues long. Trimming removed 2 bases from V and 7 bases from J; junction bases left unmatched: 4. The germline V gene has CDR1 MNHEY and CDR2 SVGEGT. CDR3 DNA: TGTGCCAGCAGTTACGGTCGACTAGCGGGGGAGCAGTACTTC. Translation gives CASSYGRLAGEQYF.

The chain carries TRBV7-9 and TRBJ2-5, with TRBD1 matching 8 bases. The CDR3 sequence is 14 residues long. V was pared by 3 bases and J by 4 bases, with 4 bases of the junction left unmatched. CDR1 is SEHNR, CDR2 FQNEAQ, per germline (reference sequence). The CDR3 DNA reads TGTGCCAGCAGCTTTGACAGGGGAGTAGAGACCCAGTACTTC. It encodes CASSFDRGVETQYF.

The CDR3 sequence: CASTTYPQGARDQPQHF. The CDR3 bases are TGTGCCAGTACCACATATCCCCAGGGGGCCCGAGATCAGCCCCAGCATTTT. The rearrangement uses TRBV19 and TRBJ1-5; 8 nucleotides agree with TRBD1. Per germline, CDR1 LNHDA and CDR2 SQIVND (reference sequence). The CDR3 covers 17 residues. V dropped 7 bases and J dropped 5; count of bases not matched to a gene: 16.

As for this clonotype: This sequence may be a read error, since a much larger clone differs from it by one base. This chain uses TRBV7-2 with TRBJ1-2; TRBD1 agrees at 8 bases. With 8 bases clipped from V and 4 bases from J, the junction kept 9 bases outside the gene matches. The CDR3 runs to 14 residues. Germline V CDR1 and CDR2: SGHTA, FQGNSA. CDR3 in amino acids: CASGGQAAIYGYTF. The CDR3 coding sequence is TGTGCCAGCGGGGGACAGGCAGCCATCTATGGCTACACCTTC.

At least ten counts were recorded for this clonotype. V usage is TRBV12-3 or TRBV12-4 and J usage is TRBJ1-3, with TRBD1 matching over 10 bases. Germline trimming cut 5 bases from V and 4 bases from J; bases unmatched to any gene: 8. This CDR3 spans 16 amino acids. Written as DNA, the CDR3 is TGTGCCAGCAGTCTGACAGGGGGCGCCCCGGGAAACACCATATATTTT. Amino acids: CASSLTGGAPGNTIYF.

This clonotype was observed a few times. This sequence joins TRBV27 and TRBJ2-1; 10 nucleotides align to TRBD2. The CDR3 consists of 15 residues. CDR1 is MNHEY and CDR2 is SMNVEV in the germline V gene (reference sequence). V trimming: 5 bases; J trimming: 3 bases; junction bases outside the gene matches: 4. CDR3 region: CASSVAGGFYNEQFF. For the CDR3, the DNA is TGTGCCAGCAGTGTAGCGGGGGGCTTCTACAATGAGCAGTTCTTC.

Ten or more counts support this clonotype. V is TRBV12-3 or TRBV12-4 and J is TRBJ1-6; maybe TRBD1 (6 bases). The length of the CDR3 is 15 residues. V was trimmed by 5 bases and J by 10 bases, leaving 18 bases between them. The CDR3 sequence: CASSPKQGGGSPLHF. Here the CDR3 DNA reads TGTGCCAGCAGTCCGAAACAGGGAGGAGGATCACCCCTCCACTTT.

This clonotype was counted ten times or more. The J gene is TRBJ2-2, the V gene TRBV6-1; D perhaps matches TRBD2 (5 bases). The CDR3 is made up of 16 amino acids. The germline V gene has CDR1 MNHNS and CDR2 SASEGT. The V gene lost 6 bases and the J gene lost 4 bases, with 18 bases spanning the gap. CDR3 residues: CASSPTGSGSTGELFF. The CDR3 nucleotides are TGTGCCAGCAGCCCTACGGGGTCGGGCAGCACCGGGGAGCTGTTTTTT.

This clonotype was counted many times. This chain links TRBV5-1 with TRBJ1-6; the D is unclear. CDR1 and CDR2 (germline): SGHRS, YFSETQ. Trimming took off 6 bases at V and 7 bases at J, with 17 bases between the two ends. This CDR3 is 15 amino acids long. CDR3 DNA: TGCGCCAGCAAACCCGCGGGCAGCCTAAATTCACCCCTCCACTTT. It encodes CASKPAGSLNSPLHF.

In its sample, this clonotype was seen a few times. V usage is TRBV18 and J usage is TRBJ1-1, with a tentative D call TRBD1 (5 bases). CDR3 length equals 13 residues. V was shortened by 5 bases and J by 7 bases, with 14 bases between the two germline ends. From germline, CDR1 is KGHSH and CDR2 LQKENI. The CDR3 DNA follows: TGTGCCAGCTCATCGGGACGGCAAGATGAAGCTTTCTTT. As protein: CASSSGRQDEAFF.

This clonotype has ten or more counts. The gene calls are TRBV6-5 and TRBJ1-2; no clear D. The V and J ends lost 5 bases and 2 bases respectively, with 12 bases between them. Germline V CDR1 and CDR2: MNHEY, SVGAGI. This CDR3 has 14 residues. This chain's CDR3 is CASSHGEINYGYTF. In nucleotides, the CDR3 is TGTGCCAGCAGTCACGGGGAAATCAACTATGGCTACACCTTC.

This clonotype was seen ten or more times. The V and J genes are TRBV11-2 and TRBJ2-7; 8 bases are a match to TRBD2. There are 15 residues in the CDR3. Germline assignment: CDR1 SGHAT and CDR2 FQNNGV. The J segment lost 2 bases and the V segment lost 5 bases, leaving 8 bases of the junction unmatched. The CDR3 sequence is CASSQLSGGAYEQYF. The CDR3 DNA sequence: TGTGCCAGCAGCCAGCTCTCGGGGGGGGCCTACGAGCAGTACTTC.

This clonotype was seen many times. CDR3 sequence: CASSLGWGETQYF. The CDR3 DNA follows: TGTGCCAGCAGCTTAGGTTGGGGCGAGACCCAGTACTTC. The chain links TRBV5-8 to TRBJ2-5; TRBD1 might be the D (5 bases). V lost 2 bases and J 5 bases, leaving 10 bases between the germline ends. Germline lookup yields CDR1 SGHTS and CDR2 YDEGEE. The length of the CDR3 is 13 residues.

As for this clonotype: Just one base apart from a much larger clone, this may be a read error. The chain combines TRBV12-3 or TRBV12-4 with TRBJ2-1; D possibly corresponds to TRBD2 (5 bases). CDR3 length: 15 amino acids. Here the CDR3 reads CASSAGRRGYNEQLF. For the CDR3, the DNA is TGTGCCAGCAGCGCTGGCCGACGGGGTTACAATGAGCAGCTCTTC.

A word on this clonotype: Possible read error: a much larger clone is one base away. V is TRBV11-3 and J is TRBJ2-7, with D possibly being TRBD2 (6 bases). Germline CDR1 is SGHNT and CDR2 is YENEEA. The CDR3 is made up of 13 amino acids. The CDR3 DNA reads as TGTGCCAGCAGCTTTGGGCGGGGTTACGAGCAGTGCTTC. It codes for CASSFGRGYEQCF.

This clonotype was observed a few times. This chain links TRBV19 with TRBJ1-3; weak D call: TRBD1 (5 bases). The CDR3 runs 15 residues. Germline V gives CDR1 LNHDA, CDR2 SQIVND (reference sequence). V shed 6 bases and J shed 3 bases, with 15 bases lying between them. The CDR3 DNA is TGTGCCAGTAGCCTGAGGGGAAGTAATGGAAACACCATATATTTT. Amino acids: CASSLRGSNGNTIYF.